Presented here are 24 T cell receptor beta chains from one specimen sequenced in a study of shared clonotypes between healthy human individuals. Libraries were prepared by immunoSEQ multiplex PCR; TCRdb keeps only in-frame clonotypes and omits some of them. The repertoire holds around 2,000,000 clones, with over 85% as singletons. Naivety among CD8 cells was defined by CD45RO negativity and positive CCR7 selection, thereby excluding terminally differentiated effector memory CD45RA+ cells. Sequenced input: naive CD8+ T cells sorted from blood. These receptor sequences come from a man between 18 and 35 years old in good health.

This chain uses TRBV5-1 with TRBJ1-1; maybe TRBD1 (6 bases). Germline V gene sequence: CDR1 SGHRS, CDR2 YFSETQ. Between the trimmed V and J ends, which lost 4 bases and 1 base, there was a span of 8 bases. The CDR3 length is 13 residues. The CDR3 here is CASSQQGNTEAFF. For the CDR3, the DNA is TGCGCCAGCAGCCAACAGGGGAACACTGAAGCTTTCTTT.

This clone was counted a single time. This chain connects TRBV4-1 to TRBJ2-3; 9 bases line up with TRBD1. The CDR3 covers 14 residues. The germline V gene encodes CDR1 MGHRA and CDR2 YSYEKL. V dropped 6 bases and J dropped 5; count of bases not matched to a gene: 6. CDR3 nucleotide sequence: TGCGCCAGCAGGATGGACAGGGGTGGAGATACGCAGTATTTT. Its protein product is CASRMDRGGDTQYF.

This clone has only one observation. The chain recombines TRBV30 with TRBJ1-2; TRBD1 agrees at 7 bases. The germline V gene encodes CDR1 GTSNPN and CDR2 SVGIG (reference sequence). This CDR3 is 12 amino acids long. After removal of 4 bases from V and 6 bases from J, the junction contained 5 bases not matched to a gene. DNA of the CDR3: TGTGCCTGGAAGGCAGGGGGTAATGGCTACACCTTC. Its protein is CAWKAGGNGYTF.

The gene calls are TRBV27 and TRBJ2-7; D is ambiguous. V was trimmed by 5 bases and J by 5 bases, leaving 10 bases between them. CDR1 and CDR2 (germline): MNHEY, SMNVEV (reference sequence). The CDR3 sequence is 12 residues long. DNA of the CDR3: TGTGCCAGCAGTGAAAGGACGGACGAGCAGTACTTC. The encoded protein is CASSERTDEQYF.

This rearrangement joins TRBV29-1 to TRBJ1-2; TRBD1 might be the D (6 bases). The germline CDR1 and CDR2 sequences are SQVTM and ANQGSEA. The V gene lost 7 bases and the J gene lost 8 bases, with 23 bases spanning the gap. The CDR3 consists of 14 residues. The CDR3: CSAWLDAQGQGYTF. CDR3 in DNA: TGCAGCGCATGGTTGGACGCACAGGGTCAGGGCTACACCTTC.

This chain's CDR3 is CASSYSVRQGEKLFF. In nucleotides, the CDR3 is TGTGCCAGCAGTTATTCCGTCCGGCAGGGTGAAAAACTGTTTTTT. The chain joins TRBV6-6 to TRBJ1-4; tentatively, D is TRBD1 (5 bases). Trimming cost V 3 bases and J 7 bases, with 15 bases left between them. The CDR3 has 15 amino acids. Per the germline V gene, CDR1 is MNHNY and CDR2 is SVGAGI (reference sequence).

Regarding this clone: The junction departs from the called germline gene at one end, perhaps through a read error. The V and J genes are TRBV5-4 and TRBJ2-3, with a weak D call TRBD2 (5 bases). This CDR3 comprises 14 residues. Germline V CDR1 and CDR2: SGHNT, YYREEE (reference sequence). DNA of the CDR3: TGTGCCAGCAGCTTGCAAGCTAGCAAAGATACGCAGTATTTT. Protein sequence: CASSLQASKDTQYF. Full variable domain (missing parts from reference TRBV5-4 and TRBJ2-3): ETGVTQSPTHLIKTRGQQVTLRCSSQSGHNTVSWYQQALGQGPQFIFQYYREEENGRGNFPPRFSGLQFPNYSSELNVNALELDDSALYLCASSLQASKDTQYFGPGTRLTVL.

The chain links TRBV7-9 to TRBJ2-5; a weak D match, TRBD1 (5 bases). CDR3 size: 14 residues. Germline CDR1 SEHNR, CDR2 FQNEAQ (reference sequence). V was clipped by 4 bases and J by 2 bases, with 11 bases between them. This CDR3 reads CASSYSTEQETQYF. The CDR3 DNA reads TGTGCCAGCAGCTACTCGACAGAACAAGAGACCCAGTACTTC.

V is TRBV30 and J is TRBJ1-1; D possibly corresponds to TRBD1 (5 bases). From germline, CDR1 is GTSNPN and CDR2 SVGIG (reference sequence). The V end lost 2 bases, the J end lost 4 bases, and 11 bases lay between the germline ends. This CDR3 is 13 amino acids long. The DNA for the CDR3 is TGTGCCTGGAGTCTTGGGGGGACCACTGAAGCTTTCTTT. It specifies CAWSLGGTTEAFF.

The CDR3 protein is CASTGDRETGSSYEQYF. Written as DNA, the CDR3 is TGTGCCAGCACTGGGGACAGGGAAACGGGTAGCTCCTACGAGCAGTACTTC. This sequence joins TRBV7-8 and TRBJ2-7, with 9 bases aligning to TRBD1. Germline V gives CDR1 SGHVS, CDR2 FQNEAQ. This CDR3 contains 17 residues. V shed 7 bases and J 0 bases; nucleotides not matched to a gene: 13.

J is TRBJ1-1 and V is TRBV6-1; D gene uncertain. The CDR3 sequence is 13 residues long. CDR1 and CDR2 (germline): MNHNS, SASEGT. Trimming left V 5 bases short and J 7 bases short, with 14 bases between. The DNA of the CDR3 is TGTGCCAGCAGTCCTGAGACCCTTTATGAAGCTTTCTTT. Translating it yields CASSPETLYEAFF.

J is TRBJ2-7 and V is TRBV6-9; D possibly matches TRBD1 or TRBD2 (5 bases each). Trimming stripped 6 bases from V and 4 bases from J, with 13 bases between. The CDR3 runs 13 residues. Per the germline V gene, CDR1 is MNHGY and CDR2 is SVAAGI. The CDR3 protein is CASRAGTKYEQYF. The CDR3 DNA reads TGTGCCAGCAGAGCCGGGACCAAGTACGAGCAGTACTTC.

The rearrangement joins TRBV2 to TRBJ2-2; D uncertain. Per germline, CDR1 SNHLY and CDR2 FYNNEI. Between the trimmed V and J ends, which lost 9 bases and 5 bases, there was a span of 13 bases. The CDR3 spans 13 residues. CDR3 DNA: TGTGCCAGTCGACCCCCCGAAACCGGGGAGCTGTTTTTT. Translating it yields CASRPPETGELFF.

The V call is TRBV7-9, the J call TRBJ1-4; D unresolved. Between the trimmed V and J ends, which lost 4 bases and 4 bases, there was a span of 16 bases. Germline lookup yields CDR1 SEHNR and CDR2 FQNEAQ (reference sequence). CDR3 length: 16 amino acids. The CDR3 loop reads CASSSDTERDNEKLFF. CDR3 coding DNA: TGTGCCAGCAGCTCCGACACGGAACGAGATAATGAAAAACTGTTTTTT.

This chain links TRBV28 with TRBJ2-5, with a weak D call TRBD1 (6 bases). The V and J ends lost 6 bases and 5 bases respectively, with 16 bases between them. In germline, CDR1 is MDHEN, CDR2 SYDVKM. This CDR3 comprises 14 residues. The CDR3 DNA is TGTGCCAGCAGAACTACAGGGCAGTGGGAGACCCAGTACTTC. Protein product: CASRTTGQWETQYF.

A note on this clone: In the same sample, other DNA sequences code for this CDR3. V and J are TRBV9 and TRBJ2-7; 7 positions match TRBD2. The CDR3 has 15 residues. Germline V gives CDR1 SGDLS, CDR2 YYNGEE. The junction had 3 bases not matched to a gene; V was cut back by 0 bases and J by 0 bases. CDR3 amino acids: CASSVAGGSSYEQYF. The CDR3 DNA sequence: TGTGCCAGCAGCGTAGCTGGCGGGAGCTCCTACGAGCAGTACTTC.

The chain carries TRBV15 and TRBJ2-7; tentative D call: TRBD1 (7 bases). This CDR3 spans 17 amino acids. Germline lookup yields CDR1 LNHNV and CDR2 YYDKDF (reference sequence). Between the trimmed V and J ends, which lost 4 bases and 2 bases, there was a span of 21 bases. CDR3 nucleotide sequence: TGTGCCACCAGCACATGGGGACAGCCGGGACTGCCCTACGAGCAGTACTTC. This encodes CATSTWGQPGLPYEQYF.

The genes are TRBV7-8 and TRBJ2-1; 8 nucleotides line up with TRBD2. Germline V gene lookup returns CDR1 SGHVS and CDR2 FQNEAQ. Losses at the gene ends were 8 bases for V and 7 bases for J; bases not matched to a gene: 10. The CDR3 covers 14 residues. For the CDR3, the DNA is TGTGCCAGCGACCTCGGAGCGGGAGAAAATGAGCAGTTCTTC. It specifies CASDLGAGENEQFF.

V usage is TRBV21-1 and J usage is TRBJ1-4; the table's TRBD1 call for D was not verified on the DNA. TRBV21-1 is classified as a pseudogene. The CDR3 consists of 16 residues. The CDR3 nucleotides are TGTGCCAGCAGCAAAGAGGGGCAGGGGACTAATGAAAAACTGTTTTTT. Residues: CASSKEGQGTNEKLFF.

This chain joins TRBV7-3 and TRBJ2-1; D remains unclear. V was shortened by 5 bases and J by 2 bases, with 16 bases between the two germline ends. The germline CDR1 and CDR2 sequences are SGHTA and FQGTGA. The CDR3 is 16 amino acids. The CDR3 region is CASSHLGRRTYNEQFF. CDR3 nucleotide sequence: TGTGCCAGCAGCCATTTAGGACGGAGAACCTACAATGAGCAGTTCTTC. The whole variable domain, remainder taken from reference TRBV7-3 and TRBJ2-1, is GAGVSQTPSNKVTEKGKYVELRCDPISGHTALYWYRQSLGQGPEFLIYFQGTGAADDSGLPNDRFFAVRPEGSVSTLKIQRTERGDSAVYLCASSHLGRRTYNEQFFGPGTRLTVL.

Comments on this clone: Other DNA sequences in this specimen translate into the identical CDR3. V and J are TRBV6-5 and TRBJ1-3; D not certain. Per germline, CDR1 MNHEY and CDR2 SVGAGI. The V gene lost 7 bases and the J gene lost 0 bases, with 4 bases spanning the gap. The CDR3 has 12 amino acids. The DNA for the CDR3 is TGTGCCAGCACTGACTCTGGAAACACCATATATTTT. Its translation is CASTDSGNTIYF.

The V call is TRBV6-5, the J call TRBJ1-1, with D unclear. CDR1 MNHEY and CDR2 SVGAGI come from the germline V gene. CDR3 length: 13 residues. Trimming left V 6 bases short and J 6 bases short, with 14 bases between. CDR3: CASSMAPGAEAFF. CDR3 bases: TGTGCCAGCAGCATGGCCCCGGGCGCTGAAGCTTTCTTT.

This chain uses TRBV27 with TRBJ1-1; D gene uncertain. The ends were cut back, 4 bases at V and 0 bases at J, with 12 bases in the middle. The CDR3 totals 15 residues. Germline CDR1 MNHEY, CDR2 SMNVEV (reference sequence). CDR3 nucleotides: TGTGCCAGCAGTTCCCTCCCGATTTTGAACACTGAAGCTTTCTTT. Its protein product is CASSSLPILNTEAFF.

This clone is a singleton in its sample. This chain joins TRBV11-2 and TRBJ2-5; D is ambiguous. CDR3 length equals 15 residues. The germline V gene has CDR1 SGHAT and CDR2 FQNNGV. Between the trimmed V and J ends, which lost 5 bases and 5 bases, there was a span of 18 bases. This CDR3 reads CASSGGERLEETQYF. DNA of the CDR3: TGTGCCAGCAGCGGCGGAGAAAGACTCGAGGAGACCCAGTACTTC.